This T cell receptor beta chain emerged from a study of type 1 regulatory T cells. The CDR3 covers 15 residues. The trim removed 2 bases at V and 4 bases at J, leaving 6 bases unmatched. Germline V lookup: CDR1 SGHTA, CDR2 FQGTGA. As to this clonotype: Its antigen is still unknown.

Using its own MiXCR run on the reads, TCRdb lists one record per CDR3 protein. This table has fewer than 80,000 distinct CDR3 sequences, 20% to 25% appearing once. The study's findings and limits: Type 1 regulatory T cells had a more restricted TCR repertoire than non-type 1 regulatory T cells.

The clonotype originates from a human donor in good health. The chain recombines TRBV7-3 with TRBJ2-3; 7 bases align to TRBD2. The material sequenced was cultured type 1 regulatory T (Tr1) cells, either the whole culture or a sorted fraction (not recorded which). Written as DNA, the CDR3 is TGTGCCAGCAGCTTACAGTCGGGAGGTCCAGATACGCAGTATTTT. Translation: CASSLQSGGPDTQYF.